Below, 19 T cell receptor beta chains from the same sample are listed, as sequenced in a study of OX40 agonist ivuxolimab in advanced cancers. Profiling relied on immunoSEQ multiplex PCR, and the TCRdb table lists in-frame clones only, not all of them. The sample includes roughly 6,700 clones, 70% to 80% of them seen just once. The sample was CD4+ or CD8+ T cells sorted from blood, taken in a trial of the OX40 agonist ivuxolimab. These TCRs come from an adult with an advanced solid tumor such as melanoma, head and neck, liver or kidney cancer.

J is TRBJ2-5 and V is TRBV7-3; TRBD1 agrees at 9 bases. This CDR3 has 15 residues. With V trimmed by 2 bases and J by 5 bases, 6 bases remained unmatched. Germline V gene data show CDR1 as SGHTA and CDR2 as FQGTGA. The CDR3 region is CASSLYRGHPETQYF. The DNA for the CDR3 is TGTGCCAGCAGCTTATACAGGGGGCACCCGGAGACCCAGTACTTC.

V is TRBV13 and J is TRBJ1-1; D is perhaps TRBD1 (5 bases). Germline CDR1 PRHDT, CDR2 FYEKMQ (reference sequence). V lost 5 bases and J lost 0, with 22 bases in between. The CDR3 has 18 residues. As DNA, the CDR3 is TGTGCCAGCAGCACACAAGGGGCGTTTTTCCCCATGAACACTGAAGCTTTCTTT. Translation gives CASSTQGAFFPMNTEAFF.

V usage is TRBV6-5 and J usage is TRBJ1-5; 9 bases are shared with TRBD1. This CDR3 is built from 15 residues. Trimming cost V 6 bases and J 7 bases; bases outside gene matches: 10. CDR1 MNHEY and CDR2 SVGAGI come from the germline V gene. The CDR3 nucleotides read TGTGCCAGCAGCCCGGACAGGGGTGTGGAACAGCCCCAGCATTTT. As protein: CASSPDRGVEQPQHF.

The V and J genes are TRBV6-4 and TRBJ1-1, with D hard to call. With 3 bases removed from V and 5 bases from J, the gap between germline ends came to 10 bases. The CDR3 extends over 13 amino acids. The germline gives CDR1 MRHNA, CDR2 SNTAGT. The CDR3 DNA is TGTGCCAGCAGTGAGGGGTTTGGAACTGAAGCTTTCTTT. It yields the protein CASSEGFGTEAFF.

Here the CDR3 reads CASSQQETGELFF. Here the CDR3 DNA reads TGTGCCAGCAGCCAACAGGAGACCGGGGAGCTGTTTTTT. The J gene is TRBJ2-2, the V gene TRBV6-5, with D possibly TRBD1 on 5 matching bases. From germline, CDR1 is MNHEY and CDR2 SVGAGI. CDR3 length equals 13 residues. The ends were cut back, 6 bases at V and 5 bases at J, with 10 bases in the middle.

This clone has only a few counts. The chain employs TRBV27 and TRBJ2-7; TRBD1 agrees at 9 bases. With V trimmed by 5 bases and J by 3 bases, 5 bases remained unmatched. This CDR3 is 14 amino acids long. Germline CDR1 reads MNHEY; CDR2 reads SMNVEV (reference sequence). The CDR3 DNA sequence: TGTGCCAGCAGTCCCCGACAGGGGGTCTACGAGCAGTACTTC. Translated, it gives CASSPRQGVYEQYF.

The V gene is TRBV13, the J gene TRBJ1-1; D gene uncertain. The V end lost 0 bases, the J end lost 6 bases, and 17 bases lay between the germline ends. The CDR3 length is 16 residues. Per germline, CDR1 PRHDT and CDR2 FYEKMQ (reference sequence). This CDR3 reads CASSLGLGLGIPEAFF. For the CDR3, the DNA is TGTGCCAGCAGCTTAGGCCTAGGGCTCGGAATACCTGAAGCTTTCTTT.

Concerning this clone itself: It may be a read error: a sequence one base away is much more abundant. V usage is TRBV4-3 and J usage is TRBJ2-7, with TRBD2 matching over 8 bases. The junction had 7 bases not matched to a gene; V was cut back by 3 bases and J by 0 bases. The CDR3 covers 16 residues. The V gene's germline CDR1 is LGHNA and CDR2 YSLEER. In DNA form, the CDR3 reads TGCGCCAGCAGCCAGAGTAGCGGGAACCGCTCCTACGAGCAGTACTTC. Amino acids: CASSQSSGNRSYEQYF.

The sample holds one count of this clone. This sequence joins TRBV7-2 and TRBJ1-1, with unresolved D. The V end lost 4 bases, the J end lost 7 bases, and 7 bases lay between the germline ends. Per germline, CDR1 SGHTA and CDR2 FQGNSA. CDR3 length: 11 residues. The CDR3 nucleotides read TGTGCCAGCAGCTACGGAATTGAAGCTTTCTTT. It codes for CASSYGIEAFF.

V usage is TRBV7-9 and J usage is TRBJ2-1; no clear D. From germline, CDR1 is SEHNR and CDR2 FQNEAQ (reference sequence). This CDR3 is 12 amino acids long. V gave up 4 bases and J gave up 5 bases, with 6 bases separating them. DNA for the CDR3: TGTGCCAGCAGCTACGACCACAATGAGCAGTTCTTC. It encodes CASSYDHNEQFF.

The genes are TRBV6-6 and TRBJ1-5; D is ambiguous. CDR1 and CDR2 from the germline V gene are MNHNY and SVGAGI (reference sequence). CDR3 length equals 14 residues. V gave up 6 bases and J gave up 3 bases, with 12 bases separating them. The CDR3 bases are TGTGCCAGCAGGACGATGGGGAACAATCAGCCCCAGCATTTT. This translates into CASRTMGNNQPQHF.

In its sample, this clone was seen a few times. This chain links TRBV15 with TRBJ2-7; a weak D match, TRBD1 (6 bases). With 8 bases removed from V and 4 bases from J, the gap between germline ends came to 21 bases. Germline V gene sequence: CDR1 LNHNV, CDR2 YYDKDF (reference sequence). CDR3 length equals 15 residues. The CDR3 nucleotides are TGTGCCACCCAACAGGACAGAGCAACTGAATACGAGCAGTACTTC. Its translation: CATQQDRATEYEQYF.

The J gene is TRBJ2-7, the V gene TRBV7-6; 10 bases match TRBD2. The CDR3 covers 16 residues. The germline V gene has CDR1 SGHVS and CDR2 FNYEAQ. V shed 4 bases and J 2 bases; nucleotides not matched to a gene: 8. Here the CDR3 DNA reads TGTGCCAGCAGCTCCTCTAGCGGGAGAGACCCCTACGAGCAGTACTTC. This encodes CASSSSSGRDPYEQYF.

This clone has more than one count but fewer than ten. This CDR3 is CASSWTGGTGELFF. The CDR3 nucleotides read TGTGCCAGCAGCTGGACAGGAGGCACCGGGGAGCTGTTTTTT. This sequence joins TRBV7-2 and TRBJ2-2, with 7 positions matching TRBD1. Unmatched junction bases numbered 3, after V lost 4 bases and J lost 4 bases. The CDR3 runs to 14 residues. Germline V gene data show CDR1 as SGHTA and CDR2 as FQGNSA.

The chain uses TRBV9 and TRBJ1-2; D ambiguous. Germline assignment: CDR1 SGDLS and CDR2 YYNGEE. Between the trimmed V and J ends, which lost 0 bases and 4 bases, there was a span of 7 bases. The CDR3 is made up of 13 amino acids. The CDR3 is CASSVATSYGYTF. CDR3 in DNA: TGTGCCAGCAGCGTAGCTACGAGCTATGGCTACACCTTC.

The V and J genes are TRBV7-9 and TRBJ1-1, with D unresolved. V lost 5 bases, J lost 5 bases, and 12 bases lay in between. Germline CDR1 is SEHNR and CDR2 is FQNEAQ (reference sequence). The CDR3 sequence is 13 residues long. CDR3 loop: CASSPSPGTEAFF. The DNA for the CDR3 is TGTGCCAGCAGCCCATCCCCCGGGACTGAAGCTTTCTTT.

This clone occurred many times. CDR3: CASSLAGTGTEAFF. CDR3 nucleotide sequence: TGTGCCAGCAGCTTGGCTGGGACAGGGACTGAAGCTTTCTTT. The chain is built from TRBV5-6 and TRBJ1-1, with 9 nucleotides matching TRBD1. Germline V gives CDR1 SGHDT, CDR2 YYEEEE. The CDR3 runs to 14 residues. V shed 0 bases and J 5 bases; nucleotides not matched to a gene: 2.

CDR3 in amino acids: CASSLYGSDEQYF. The DNA of the CDR3 is TGTGCCAGCAGCTTATATGGGAGCGACGAGCAGTACTTC. V is TRBV7-9 and J is TRBJ2-7; D is possibly TRBD2 (5 bases). The CDR3 runs to 13 residues. CDR1 and CDR2 (germline): SEHNR, FQNEAQ (reference sequence). V lost 2 bases, J lost 5 bases, and 10 bases lay in between. Drawing the rest from reference TRBV7-9 and TRBJ2-7, the complete variable domain is DTGVSQNPRHKITKRGQNVTFRCDPISEHNRLYWYRQTLGQGPEFLTYFQNEAQLEKSRLLSDRFSAERPKGSFSTLEIQRTEQGDSAMYLCASSLYGSDEQYFGPGTRLTVT.

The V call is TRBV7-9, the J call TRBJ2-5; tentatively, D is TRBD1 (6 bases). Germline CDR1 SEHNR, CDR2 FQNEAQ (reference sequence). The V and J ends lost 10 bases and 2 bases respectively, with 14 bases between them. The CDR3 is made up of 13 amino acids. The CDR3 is CATGVGDQETQYF. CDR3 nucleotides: TGTGCCACAGGGGTCGGGGATCAAGAGACCCAGTACTTC.